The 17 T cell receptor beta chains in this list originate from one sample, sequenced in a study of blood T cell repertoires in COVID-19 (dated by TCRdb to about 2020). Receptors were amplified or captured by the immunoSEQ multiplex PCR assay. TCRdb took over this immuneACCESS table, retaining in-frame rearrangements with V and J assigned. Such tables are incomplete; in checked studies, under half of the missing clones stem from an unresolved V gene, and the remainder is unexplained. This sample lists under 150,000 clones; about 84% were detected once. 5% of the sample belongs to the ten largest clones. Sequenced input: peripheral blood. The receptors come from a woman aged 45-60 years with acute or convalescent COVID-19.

CDR3 amino acids: CASRAGTSNYEQYF. The CDR3, as DNA: TGTGCCAGCAGGGCCGGGACTAGTAACTACGAGCAGTACTTC. The chain carries TRBV7-8 and TRBJ2-7; 8 positions agree with TRBD2. The length of the CDR3 is 14 residues. The germline V gene has CDR1 SGHVS and CDR2 FQNEAQ. V lost 6 bases to trimming and J lost 3 bases; unmatched junction nucleotides: 7. The variable domain in full, completed from reference TRBV7-8 and TRBJ2-7, reads GAGVSQSPRYKVAKRGQDVALRCDPISGHVSLFWYQQALGQGPEFLTYFQNEAQLDKSGLPSDRFFAERPEGSVSTLKIQRTQQEDSAVYLCASRAGTSNYEQYFGPGTRLTVT.

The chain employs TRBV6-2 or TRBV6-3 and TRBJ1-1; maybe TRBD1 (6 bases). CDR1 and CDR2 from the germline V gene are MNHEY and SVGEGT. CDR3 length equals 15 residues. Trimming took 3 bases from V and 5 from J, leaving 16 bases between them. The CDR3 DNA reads TGTGCCAGCAGTTATCGTAACAGGGACGGGACTGAAGCTTTCTTT. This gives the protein CASSYRNRDGTEAFF.

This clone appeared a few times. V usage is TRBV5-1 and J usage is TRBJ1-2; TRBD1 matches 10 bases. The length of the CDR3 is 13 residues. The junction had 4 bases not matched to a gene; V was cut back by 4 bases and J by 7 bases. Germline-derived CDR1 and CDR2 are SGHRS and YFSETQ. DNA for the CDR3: TGCGCCAGCAGCGGGACAGGGGAGGTTGGCTACACCTTC. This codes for CASSGTGEVGYTF.

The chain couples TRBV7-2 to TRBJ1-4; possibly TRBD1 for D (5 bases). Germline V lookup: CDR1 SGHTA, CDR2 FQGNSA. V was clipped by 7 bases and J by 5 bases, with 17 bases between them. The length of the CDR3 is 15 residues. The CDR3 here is CASKRGGPGNEKLFF. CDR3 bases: TGTGCCAGCAAACGGGGGGGTCCAGGAAATGAAAAACTGTTTTTT.

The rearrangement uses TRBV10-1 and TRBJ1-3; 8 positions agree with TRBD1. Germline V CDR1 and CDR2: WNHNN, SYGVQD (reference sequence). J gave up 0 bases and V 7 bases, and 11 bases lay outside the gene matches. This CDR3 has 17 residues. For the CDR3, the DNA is TGCGCCAGCACCCCTCCGTGGGACAGGTACTCTGGAAACACCATATATTTT. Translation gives CASTPPWDRYSGNTIYF.

The CDR3 loop is CASSGGGAGNSYNEQFF. As DNA, the CDR3 is TGTGCCAGCAGTGGCGGGGGAGCGGGGAACTCCTACAATGAGCAGTTCTTC. The V and J genes are TRBV28 and TRBJ2-1, with 7 positions matching TRBD2. In germline, CDR1 is MDHEN, CDR2 SYDVKM. J lost 0 bases, V lost 5 bases, and 10 bases had no gene match. The CDR3 loop spans 17 amino acids.

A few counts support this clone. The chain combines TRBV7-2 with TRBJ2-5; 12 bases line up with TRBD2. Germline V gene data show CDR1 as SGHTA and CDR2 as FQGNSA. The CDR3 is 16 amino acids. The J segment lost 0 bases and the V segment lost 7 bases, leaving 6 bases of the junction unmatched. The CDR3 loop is CASTQTSGGHQETQYF. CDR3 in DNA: TGTGCCAGCACCCAGACTAGCGGGGGACACCAAGAGACCCAGTACTTC.

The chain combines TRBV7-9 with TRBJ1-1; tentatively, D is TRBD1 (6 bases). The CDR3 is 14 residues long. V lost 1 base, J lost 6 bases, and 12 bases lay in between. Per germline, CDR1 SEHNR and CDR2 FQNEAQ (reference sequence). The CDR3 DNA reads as TGTGCCAGCAGCTTAGATCAGGGGAGTGCTGAAGCTTTCTTT. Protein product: CASSLDQGSAEAFF.

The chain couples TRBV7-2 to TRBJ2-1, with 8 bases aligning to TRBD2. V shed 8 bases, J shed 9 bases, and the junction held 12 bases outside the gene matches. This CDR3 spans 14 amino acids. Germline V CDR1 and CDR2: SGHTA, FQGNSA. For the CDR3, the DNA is TGTGCCAGCGGGAAGCGGGGGTATTCTGGTGAGCAGTTCTTC. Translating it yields CASGKRGYSGEQFF.

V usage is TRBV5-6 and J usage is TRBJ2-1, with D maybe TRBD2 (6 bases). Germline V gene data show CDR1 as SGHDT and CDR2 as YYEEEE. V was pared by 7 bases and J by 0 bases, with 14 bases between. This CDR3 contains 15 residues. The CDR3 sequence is CASSRAGSSYNEQFF. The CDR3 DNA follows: TGTGCCAGCTCCAGGGCGGGGAGCTCCTACAATGAGCAGTTCTTC.

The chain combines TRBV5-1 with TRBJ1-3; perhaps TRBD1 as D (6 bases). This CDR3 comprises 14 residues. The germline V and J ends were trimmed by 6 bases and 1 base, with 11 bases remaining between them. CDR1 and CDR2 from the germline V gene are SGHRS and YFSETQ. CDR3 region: CASTTGTSGNTIYF. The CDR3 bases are TGCGCCAGCACCACAGGGACATCTGGAAACACCATATATTTT.

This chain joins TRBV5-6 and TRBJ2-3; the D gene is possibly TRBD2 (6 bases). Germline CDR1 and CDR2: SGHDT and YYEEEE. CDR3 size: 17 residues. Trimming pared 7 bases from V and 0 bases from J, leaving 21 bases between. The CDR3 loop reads CASDKAGTPVSTDTQYF. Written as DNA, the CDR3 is TGTGCCAGCGATAAGGCCGGGACTCCGGTTAGCACAGATACGCAGTATTTT.

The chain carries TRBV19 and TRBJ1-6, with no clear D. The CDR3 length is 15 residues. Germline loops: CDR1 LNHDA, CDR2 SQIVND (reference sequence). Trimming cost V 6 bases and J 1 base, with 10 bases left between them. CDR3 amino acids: CASSSGGSYNSPLHF. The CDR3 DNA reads TGTGCCAGTAGCTCTGGCGGATCCTATAATTCACCCCTCCACTTT. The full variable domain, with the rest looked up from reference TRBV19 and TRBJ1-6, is DGGITQSPKYLFRKEGQNVTLSCEQNLNHDAMYWYRQDPGQGLRLIYYSQIVNDFQKGDIAEGYSVSREKKESFPLTVTSAQKNPTAFYLCASSSGGSYNSPLHFGNGTRLTVT.

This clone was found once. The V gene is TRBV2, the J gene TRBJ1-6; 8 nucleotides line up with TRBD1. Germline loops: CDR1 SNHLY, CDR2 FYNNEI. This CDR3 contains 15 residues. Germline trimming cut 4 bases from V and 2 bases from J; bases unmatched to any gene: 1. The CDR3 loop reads CASSGGQAYNSPLHF. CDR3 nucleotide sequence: TGTGCCAGCAGTGGGGGACAGGCCTATAATTCACCCCTCCACTTT.

CDR3 loop: CASSPSGSGEQYF. CDR3 in DNA: TGTGCCAGCTCACCCTCGGGGTCGGGAGAGCAGTACTTC. The chain employs TRBV18 and TRBJ2-7, with TRBD2 as a possible D gene (5 bases). Trimming removed 3 bases from V and 7 bases from J, with 13 bases in between. Germline values: CDR1 KGHSH, CDR2 LQKENI. CDR3 size: 13 residues.

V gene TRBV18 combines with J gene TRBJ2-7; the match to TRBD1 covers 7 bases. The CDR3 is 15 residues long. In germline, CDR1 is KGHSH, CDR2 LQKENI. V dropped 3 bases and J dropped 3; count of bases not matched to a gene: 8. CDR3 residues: CASSPPGQFHYEQYF. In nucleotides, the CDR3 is TGTGCCAGCTCACCTCCGGGACAGTTCCACTACGAGCAGTACTTC.

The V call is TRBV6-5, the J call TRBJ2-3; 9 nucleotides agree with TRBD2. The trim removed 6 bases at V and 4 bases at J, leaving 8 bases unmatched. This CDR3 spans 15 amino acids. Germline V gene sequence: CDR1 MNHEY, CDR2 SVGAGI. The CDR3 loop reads CASRRRGGLSDTQYF. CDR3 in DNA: TGTGCCAGCAGGAGGCGGGGGGGCCTCTCAGATACGCAGTATTTT.